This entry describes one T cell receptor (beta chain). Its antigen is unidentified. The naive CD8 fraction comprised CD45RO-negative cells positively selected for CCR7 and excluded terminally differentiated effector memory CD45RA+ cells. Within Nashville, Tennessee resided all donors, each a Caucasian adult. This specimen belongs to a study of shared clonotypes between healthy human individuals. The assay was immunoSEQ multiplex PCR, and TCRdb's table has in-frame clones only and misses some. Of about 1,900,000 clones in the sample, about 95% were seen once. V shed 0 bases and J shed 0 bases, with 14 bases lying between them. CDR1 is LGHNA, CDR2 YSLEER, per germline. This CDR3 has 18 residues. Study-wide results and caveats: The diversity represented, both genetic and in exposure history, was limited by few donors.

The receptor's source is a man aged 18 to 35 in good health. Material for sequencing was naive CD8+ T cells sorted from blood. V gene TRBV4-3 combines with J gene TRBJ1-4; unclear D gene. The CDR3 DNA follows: TGCGCCAGCAGCCAAGAAGTAGGGTCGGTGGCAACTAATGAAAAACTGTTTTTT. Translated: CASSQEVGSVATNEKLFF.